This T cell receptor beta chain was captured in a study of neoadjuvant anti-PD-1 for oral cavity cancer. Study in general: Around day 43, patients without progression received a fourth nivolumab dose before surgery.

V lost 6 bases, J lost 5 bases, and 10 bases lay in between. The CDR3 contains 11 residues. Germline CDR1 and CDR2: DFQATT and SNEGSKA (reference sequence). Sequenced by immunoSEQ multiplex PCR; TCRdb stores in-frame clones only, minus some. Of 30,000 to 35,000 clones listed, 87% were seen once; the top ten hold under 4%. The source of this sequence is a person between 40 and 85 years old with oral cavity squamous cell carcinoma. Source: PBMCs, taken before nivolumab (anti-PD-1) treatment. The rearrangement links TRBV20-1 to TRBJ2-5; D may match TRBD1 or TRBD2 (5 bases each). The CDR3 sequence is CSAGDRETQYF. The CDR3 nucleotides are TGCAGTGCGGGGGATCGGGAGACCCAGTACTTC.